The following is a T cell receptor beta chain sequence with its context. The clone's antigen remains unknown. It has no much larger one-base neighbor in the sample; base qualities were not kept. CD8 naive samples consisted of CD45RO-negative cells that were positively selected for CCR7, yielding a CD45RA+CCR7+ population without TemRA cells. Healthy HIV-negative adults with no recently reported acute infections or vaccinations were included as donors. Every donor was a Caucasian adult residing in Nashville, Tennessee, USA. Blood was obtained by leukapheresis, after which PBMCs were separated by Ficoll-Histopaque density gradient centrifugation and cryopreserved in liquid nitrogen vapor phase. Analytical flow cytometry was used to check the purity and quantity of every magnetically sorted T cell population. Each sorted fraction had its genomic DNA isolated and then quantified by UV absorbance on a Nanodrop 2000c.

This specimen comes from a study of shared clonotypes between healthy human individuals (TCRdb year 2020). Turning to the overall study: Two women and a few men aged 18 to 49 years were included in the cohort. Per donor, three plates each were used for CD4 naive and CD4 memory, two for CD8 naive, and one for CD8 memory. Blood TCR repertoires of five healthy adults were deeply sequenced to estimate repertoire size and the extent of clonotype sharing between individuals. To increase sequencing depth and limit assay-specific biases, TCR repertoire library preparation and sequencing were carried out by different laboratories using diverse techniques. Between about 0.9 and 9 billion PBMCs per donor were obtained by leukapheresis.

The paper's findings and limits, for the study overall: Because the study included only a small number of donors, the genetic and exposure-history diversity represented was limited. Higher generation probabilities were observed for clonotypes shared by all four sorted-subset donors than for non-shared clonotypes. Estimated clonotype richness was generally larger for naive than for memory subsets. Pairwise subsampling indicated that sequencing depth was expected to affect the degree of clonotype sharing among donors. Across four donors, about 4.5% of naive CD4, around 3.3% of naive CD8, 2.3% of memory CD4, and around 0.4% of memory CD8 clonotypes were shared. Incomplete sequencing was indicated by rarefaction of sorted-subset datasets, despite the large sequencing depth. Only blood was sampled, and tissue TCR repertoires likely differ from those in blood.

Using the deep immunoSEQ assay, multiplex PCR amplified TCR CDR3 regions from genomic DNA. Extracted genomic DNA from each cell subset was spread evenly across all wells of several immunoSEQ 96-well plates, with each plate serving as a replicate. For sorted subsets, 150 to 250 ng genomic DNA, equal to about 30,000 T cell genomes, was loaded into each replicate PCR. Purified libraries were measured with a Qubit 3.0 fluorometer, size-checked on a Bioanalyzer 2100, and measured again with the KAPA Library Quantification kit. Every immunoSEQ 96-well plate was sequenced on a dedicated single-read 150-cycle Illumina NextSeq 550 flow cell. In the authors' own workflow: Because only junctional sequences without quality scores were contained in the immunoSEQ output, filtering matching that applied to full-length reads could not be performed. To assign V/J genes and CDR3, sequences were annotated against IMGT germline references using PyIR, a Python wrapper for IgBLAST v1.9. Reads were removed for weak V/J assignments (E-value above 1e-6), missing CDR3, stop codons, out-of-frame junctions, or ambiguous translated residues. A V3J clonotype was defined by an identical inferred V gene, J gene, and CDR3 amino acid sequence. To compute the percentage overlap between repertoires, the number of shared unique clonotypes was divided by the size of the smaller repertoire. RTK rarefaction, the Chao1 estimator, and Recon v2.1 estimates of unobserved clonotypes were used to assess repertoire richness. Generation probabilities for all TCRbeta clonotypes obtained by the gDNA method from a handful of donors were computed using OLGA. TCRdb carries this immuneACCESS record with in-frame sequences only. Its versions omit some clonotypes, under half of them owing to an unresolved V gene in the studies checked, with the rest unexplained. V and J calls and clone size are those listed in that table; D and trimming were worked out from the DNA. Counted in this sample were about 2.1 million clones; roughly 95% of them appeared once. More than 1.5% of the sample is in the top ten clones.

What was sequenced was naive CD8+ T cells from PBMCs. The label giving this sample's cell subset or site can be read as: CD45RA+CCR7+. The TCR comes from a man between 18 and 35 years old in good health. Some clones in this sample may be carry-over from other donors' samples.

CDR3 loop: CADSRLASRSYEQYF. The nucleotide sequence reads as follows: TGTGCCGACTCCCGACTAGCGTCGCGATCCTACGAGCAGTACTTC. The chain employs TRBV2 and TRBJ2-7, with TRBD2 matching 8 junction bases. Trimming leaves V shorter by 11 bases and J shorter by 1 base, with the junction holding 13 bases beyond the gene matches. In the germline V gene, CDR1 corresponds to SNHLY and CDR2 to FYNNEI. From the cysteine up to the phenylalanine, the CDR3 has a length of 15 residues. The kept DNA is CDR3 alone, 45 bases in frame from the first base.